These 26 T cell receptor beta chains came from one sample sequenced in a study of T cells in Graves' hyperthyroidism and ophthalmopathy (dated by TCRdb to the late 2010s). Library method: multiplex PCR. The reads were generated on an Illumina HiSeq 2000. The TCR beta CDR3 regions were amplified from RNA transcripts. The first round of RT-PCR for the TCR CDR3 was performed with the HTBI primer set and the Qiagen OneStep RT-PCR kit. The public sequencing data were trimmed at Q25 with fastp and processed into clonotypes with MiXCR by TCRdb, which kept only in-frame beta chains. Rows with one shared CDR3 protein collapse into an entry with the most common genes and DNA. Across this sample there are roughly 100,000 distinct CDR3 sequences, with roughly 44% seen only once. Under 30% of the sample is held by the ten biggest clonotypes. The sample comprised blood. The receptors were gathered from a man in his forties or fifties with Graves' hyperthyroidism.

This clonotype was detected many times. The chain has TRBV6-2 or TRBV6-3 and TRBJ1-5; unclear D gene. This CDR3 comprises 14 residues. The germline CDR1 and CDR2 sequences are MNHEY and SVGEGT. Trimming took off 6 bases at V and 1 base at J, with 10 bases between the two ends. The CDR3 nucleotides read TGTGCCAGCAGCGACCGGTGGAGCAATCAGCCCCAGCATTTT. Its translation: CASSDRWSNQPQHF.

Comments on this clonotype: This may stem from a read error, because a much larger clone lies one nucleotide away. The V and J genes are TRBV27 and TRBJ1-5; TRBD1 agrees at 8 bases. The V gene's germline CDR1 is MNHEY and CDR2 SMNVEV (reference sequence). The CDR3 contains 14 residues. The CDR3 bases are TGTGCCTGCAGGACAGGGACTAGCAATCAGCCCCAGCATTTT. Translation: CACRTGTSNQPQHF.

This clonotype was counted at least ten times. The chain recombines TRBV5-6 with TRBJ1-6, with D uncertain. V was trimmed by 0 bases and J by 3 bases, leaving 7 bases between them. The CDR3 length is 15 residues. Germline-derived CDR1 and CDR2 are SGHDT and YYEEEE. Here the CDR3 reads CASSLGDLYNSPLHF. The CDR3 nucleotides read TGTGCCAGCAGCTTGGGAGACCTCTATAATTCACCCCTCCACTTT.

The J gene is TRBJ2-1, the V gene TRBV29-1; D possibly corresponds to TRBD2 (6 bases). CDR1 and CDR2 from the germline V gene are SQVTM and ANQGSEA. V was shortened by 6 bases and J by 8 bases, with 11 bases between the two germline ends. The CDR3 runs to 11 residues. In nucleotides, the CDR3 is TGCAGCGTGGACTACCGGGATGAGCAGTTCTTC. It is translated as CSVDYRDEQFF.

This clonotype showed up many times. The chain carries TRBV3-1 and TRBJ2-7; no definite D call. CDR1 LGHDT and CDR2 YNNKEL come from the germline V gene (reference sequence). The length of the CDR3 is 13 residues. The V gene lost 1 base and the J gene lost 8 bases, with 12 bases spanning the gap. CDR3: CASSQGLKTQQYF. CDR3 DNA: TGTGCCAGCAGCCAAGGATTAAAGACCCAGCAGTACTTC.

As concerns this clonotype: This may be a read error: a much more frequent sequence differs by one nucleotide. The gene calls are TRBV4-2 and TRBJ2-5; no firm D call. The V gene's germline CDR1 is LGHNA and CDR2 YNFKEQ. CDR3 length: 14 amino acids. This CDR3 reads CASGQDLYQETQYF. The CDR3 DNA reads as TGTGCCAGCGGCCAAGATCTCTACCAAGAGACCCAGTACTTC.

V gene TRBV7-9 combines with J gene TRBJ2-5, with D perhaps TRBD1 (6 bases). The CDR3 covers 12 residues. The V gene's germline CDR1 is SEHNR and CDR2 FQNEAQ (reference sequence). V was cut by 1 base and J by 13 bases, with 13 bases left in between. The CDR3 DNA reads TGTGCCAGCAGCTTAGTAGGAGAGACAGGGTACTTC. It translates to CASSLVGETGYF.

Note on this clonotype: One junction end disagrees with the germline gene, perhaps due to a read error. The rearrangement joins TRBV20-1 to TRBJ1-5; D call uncertain. The CDR3 is made up of 16 amino acids. Germline V gene sequence: CDR1 DFQATT, CDR2 SNEGSKA (reference sequence). In DNA form, the CDR3 reads TGCAGTGCTAGATCGGCAGGACGGAGTAGCTATCAGCCCCAGCTTTTT. Amino acid sequence: CSARSAGRSSYQPQLF.

For this clonotype: Compared with germline, one end of the junction differs, possibly owing to a read error. The V gene is TRBV7-9, the J gene TRBJ1-2, with 7 positions matching TRBD1. The CDR3 length is 13 residues. Germline CDR1 and CDR2: SEHNR and FQNEAQ (reference sequence). The CDR3 loop reads CVSSLQGLAGYTF. CDR3 nucleotide sequence: TGTGTCAGCAGCTTACAGGGGTTGGCTGGCTACACCTTC.

This clonotype was detected many times. This sequence joins TRBV7-6 and TRBJ2-5; possible D gene TRBD2, 5 bases. The germline V gene encodes CDR1 SGHVS and CDR2 FNYEAQ. The V end was cut by 1 base, the J end by 2 bases, with 20 bases between. This CDR3 contains 18 residues. CDR3 sequence reads: CASSLDAPLRESQETQYF. DNA of the CDR3: TGTGCCAGCAGCTTAGATGCCCCACTGAGGGAGTCTCAAGAGACCCAGTACTTC. The variable domain in full, completed from reference TRBV7-6 and TRBJ2-5, reads GAGVSQSPRYKVTKRGQDVALRCDPISGHVSLYWYRQALGQGPEFLTYFNYEAQQDKSGLPNDRFSAERPEGSISTLTIQRTEQRDSAMYRCASSLDAPLRESQETQYFGPGTRLLVL.

The chain links TRBV9 to TRBJ2-7; 7 bases match TRBD2. The CDR3 sequence is 15 residues long. Germline V gives CDR1 SGDLS, CDR2 YYNGEE. V gave up 4 bases and J gave up 3 bases; unmatched junction bases: 10. The DNA for the CDR3 is TGTGCCAGCAGCCCCCGAGCGGGACTGTTCTACGAGCAGTACTTC. Translated: CASSPRAGLFYEQYF.

A note on this clonotype: A much larger clone sits a single nucleotide away, making a read error possible. This chain joins TRBV5-6 and TRBJ1-3, with unresolved D. The germline V gene has CDR1 SGHDT and CDR2 YYEEEE. CDR3 length: 15 amino acids. CDR3 in DNA: TGTGCCAGCAGCTTACGGGGATCTTCTGGAAACGCCATATATTTT. It translates to CASSLRGSSGNAIYF.

V and J are TRBV10-2 and TRBJ1-5, with 8 bases that match TRBD1. Germline-derived CDR1 and CDR2 are WSHSY and SAAADI. J was trimmed by 6 bases and V by 10 bases; bases with no gene match: 11. The length of the CDR3 is 14 residues. CDR3 residues: CATSLDRDSQPQHF. Written as DNA, the CDR3 is TGCGCCACCAGCCTGGACAGGGATAGTCAGCCCCAGCATTTT.

V usage is TRBV18 and J usage is TRBJ1-2, with a tentative D call TRBD1 (6 bases). V shed 4 bases and J shed 2 bases, with 11 bases lying between them. The CDR3 has 14 amino acids. Germline lookup yields CDR1 KGHSH and CDR2 LQKENI. The CDR3 spells CASSRYQGNYGYTF. The CDR3 coding sequence is TGTGCCAGCTCACGATATCAGGGGAACTATGGCTACACCTTC. Full variable domain (rest looked up from reference TRBV18 and TRBJ1-2): NAGVMQNPRHLVRRRGQEARLRCSPMKGHSHVYWYRQLPEEGLKFMVYLQKENIIDESGMPKERFSAEFPKEGPSILRIQQVVRGDSAAYFCASSRYQGNYGYTFGSGTRLTVV.

Concerning this clonotype: The missing conserved phenylalanine or tryptophan at the end of this CDR3 makes a read error likely. The chain employs TRBV2 and TRBJ2-5, with D possibly being TRBD1 (6 bases). The V end lost 7 bases, the J end lost 4 bases, and 16 bases lay between the germline ends. Looked up from germline, CDR1 is SNHLY and CDR2 is FYNNEI. This CDR3 has 14 amino acids. CDR3 amino acids: CASTLRGLGETQYL. CDR3 coding DNA: TGTGCCAGCACCTTAAGGGGGTTGGGAGAGACCCAGTACCTC.

The chain is built from TRBV11-2 and TRBJ1-1; D ambiguous. The V end was cut by 6 bases, the J end by 2 bases, with 13 bases between. Germline assignment: CDR1 SGHAT and CDR2 FQNNGV. This CDR3 region has 14 residues. For the CDR3, the DNA is TGTGCCAGCAGTTCAGGCCAAAGAAACACTGAAGCTTTCTTT. It is translated as CASSSGQRNTEAFF.

This clonotype was detected once. This chain uses TRBV7-2 with TRBJ2-7; the match to TRBD1 covers 7 bases. This CDR3 is 15 amino acids long. The J segment lost 4 bases and the V segment lost 6 bases, leaving 12 bases of the junction unmatched. CDR1 and CDR2 from the germline V gene are SGHTA and FQGNSA. The CDR3 DNA reads as TGTGCCAGCAGTCAAAGGACAGGAAAGACTTACGAGCAGTACTTC. The encoded protein is CASSQRTGKTYEQYF. Variable domain in full (rest from reference TRBV7-2 and TRBJ2-7): GAGVSQSPSNKVTEKGKDVELRCDPISGHTALYWYRQSLGQGLEFLIYFQGNSAPDKSGLPSDRFSAERTGGSVSTLTIQRTQQEDSAVYLCASSQRTGKTYEQYFGPGTRLTVT.

CDR3 residues: CASSLGQVITDTQYF. CDR3 sequence (DNA): TGTGCCAGCAGCTTGGGACAGGTAATCACAGATACGCAGTATTTT. The gene calls are TRBV7-3 and TRBJ2-3, with 8 bases lining up with TRBD1. This CDR3 has 15 residues. Trimming at V came to 3 bases and at J to 2 bases, leaving 4 bases not matched to a gene. Germline CDR1 and CDR2: SGHTA and FQGTGA.

This clonotype was seen only once. This sequence joins TRBV29-1 and TRBJ2-7, with D possibly being TRBD2 (5 bases). Germline V lookup: CDR1 SQVTM, CDR2 ANQGSEA. V gave up 6 bases and J gave up 4 bases, with 10 bases separating them. The CDR3 contains 11 residues. For the CDR3, the DNA is TGCAGCGTAGGACTGGATTACGAGCAGTACTTC. It translates to CSVGLDYEQYF.

The chain carries TRBV20-1 and TRBJ2-7; 9 bases are a match to TRBD2. The CDR3 is made up of 17 amino acids. With 4 bases clipped from V and 0 bases from J, the junction kept 13 bases outside the gene matches. Germline assignment: CDR1 DFQATT and CDR2 SNEGSKA (reference sequence). CDR3 DNA: TGCAGTGCTACTAGCGGGGTTAGCGGGTGGAACTCCTACGAGCAGTACTTC. As protein: CSATSGVSGWNSYEQYF.

Ten or more counts support this clonotype. The V gene is TRBV12-3 or TRBV12-4, the J gene TRBJ2-7, with D tentatively TRBD1 (6 bases). V was pared by 7 bases and J by 4 bases, with 17 bases between. The CDR3 totals 14 residues. CDR3 loop: CASTAQGPWYEQYF. CDR3 DNA: TGTGCCAGCACCGCACAGGGCCCCTGGTACGAGCAGTACTTC.

The V gene is TRBV20-1, the J gene TRBJ2-7; either TRBD1 or TRBD2 may supply D (5 bases each). V was trimmed by 6 bases and J by 3 bases, leaving 12 bases between them. Per the germline V gene, CDR1 is DFQATT and CDR2 is SNEGSKA (reference sequence). The CDR3 extends over 12 amino acids. DNA for the CDR3: TGCAGTGCCAGGGACCAGAACTACGAGCAGTACTTC. As protein: CSARDQNYEQYF.

Many counts were recorded for this clonotype. This chain links TRBV7-2 with TRBJ1-2, with D perhaps matching TRBD1 (5 bases). CDR1 is SGHTA and CDR2 is FQGNSA in the germline V gene. V lost 2 bases to trimming and J lost 6 bases, with 13 bases between them. There are 14 residues in the CDR3. CDR3 protein: CASSLIMGGDGYTF. The CDR3 region has the DNA TGTGCCAGCAGCTTAATCATGGGGGGGGATGGCTACACCTTC.

This clonotype was seen repeatedly, ten times or more. This sequence joins TRBV12-3 or TRBV12-4 and TRBJ1-5; 9 nucleotides match TRBD1. V trimming: 6 bases; J trimming: 6 bases; junction bases outside the gene matches: 6. The CDR3 covers 14 residues. CDR3 protein: CASSPDRGSQPQHF. The CDR3 DNA sequence: TGTGCCAGCAGCCCCGACAGGGGGAGTCAGCCCCAGCATTTT.

The chain has TRBV27 and TRBJ2-3; the D gene is possibly TRBD1 (6 bases). Germline loops: CDR1 MNHEY, CDR2 SMNVEV (reference sequence). Trimming left V 5 bases short and J 0 bases short, with 9 bases between. The CDR3 covers 14 residues. The CDR3 here is CASSPGDSTDTQYF. CDR3 DNA: TGTGCCAGCAGTCCAGGGGATAGCACAGATACGCAGTATTTT.

V is TRBV7-9 and J is TRBJ2-2; D unresolved. This CDR3 comprises 15 residues. Germline CDR1 and CDR2: SEHNR and FQNEAQ (reference sequence). V shed 5 bases and J shed 8 bases, with 18 bases lying between them. Here the CDR3 reads CASSPAYGRSGELFF. The DNA of the CDR3 is TGTGCCAGCAGCCCGGCTTATGGGCGGTCAGGGGAGCTGTTTTTT.